This record concerns one TCR beta chain sequence. Its cognate antigen is unknown. Amplified regions were TCR beta CDR3 sequences from RNA transcripts. The HTBI primer set served for first-round RT-PCR of the TCR CDR3. TCRdb processed the multiplex PCR reads anew with MiXCR; each CDR3 protein has one entry. The sample carries approximately 520,000 distinct CDR3 sequences, around a quarter recorded once. The data were obtained in a study of T cells in Graves' hyperthyroidism and ophthalmopathy. Study information: Upon initial diagnosis and before any treatment, peripheral blood was collected.

Study observations and caveats: Ophthalmopathy stood apart from stable hyperthyroidism in a 13 V-J model. Most clonotypes that expanded in the thyroid above 0.001 also showed up in blood.

V shed 6 bases and J 6 bases; nucleotides not matched to a gene: 9. Germline values: CDR1 SNHLY, CDR2 FYNNEI. There are 15 residues in the CDR3. V is TRBV2 and J is TRBJ2-5; 11 bases fit TRBD1. This TCR derives from a woman between 25 and 40 years old with Graves' ophthalmopathy. The sequencing input was blood. CDR3 sequence reads: CASSLRTGGLKTQYF. The CDR3 nucleotides read TGTGCCAGCAGCCTACGGACAGGGGGCCTCAAGACCCAGTACTTC.